The present TCR beta chain was sequenced within a study of OX40 agonist ivuxolimab in advanced cancers. Study details: The patients received agonistic anti-OX40 (CD134) antibody ivuxolimab.

Data came from immunoSEQ multiplex PCR; TCRdb stores just in-frame clones and leaves some out. The sample yields fewer than 55,000 clones, about 87% seen once. The TCR comes from an adult with an advanced solid tumor such as melanoma, head and neck, liver or kidney cancer. Sequenced material: CD4+ or CD8+ T cells sorted from blood, taken in a trial of the OX40 agonist ivuxolimab.

CDR3 DNA: TGCGCCAGCAGCCAAGATCTTGGAGCGGGGGCCTACAATGAGCAGTTCTTC. Translation gives CASSQDLGAGAYNEQFF. This chain connects TRBV4-3 to TRBJ2-1; TRBD2 aligns across 8 bases. Trimming took 0 bases from V and 2 from J; bases not matched to a gene: 6. The CDR3 has 17 amino acids. Germline lookup yields CDR1 LGHNA and CDR2 YSLEER.